This TCR beta chain was recovered during a study of blood T cell repertoires in COVID-19. Study-level information: Acute and convalescent COVID-19 samples came from the United States, Italy and Spain. In each case, the material was cDNA or gDNA derived from T cells, B-cell-depleted T cells, or PBMCs.

V was clipped by 4 bases and J by 0 bases, with 6 bases between them. Germline loops: CDR1 SGDLS, CDR2 YYNGEE. The CDR3 is made up of 13 amino acids. Authors' analysis steps: Nucleated cell counts were estimated from reference gene primer amplification. Sequenced by immunoSEQ multiplex PCR; TCRdb stores in-frame clones only, minus some. The V and J calls and clone size come from that table; D and trimming were worked out from the DNA. The sample yields roughly 170,000 clones, around 74% seen once. The chain uses TRBV9 and TRBJ2-3; unclear D gene. The sample consisted of peripheral blood. This TCR was recovered from a woman aged 80 or over with acute or convalescent COVID-19. In DNA form, the CDR3 reads TGTGCCAGCAGCCTAAGTAGCACAGATACGCAGTATTTT. Protein sequence: CASSLSSTDTQYF.